This T cell receptor beta chain came from a study of shared clonotypes between healthy human individuals. Sequenced by immunoSEQ multiplex PCR; TCRdb stores in-frame clones only, minus some. The table lists a few hundred thousand clones, almost 97% of them singletons. Concerning this clone itself: The antigen remains undetermined.

Findings and limits, study-wide: Few donors restricted represented genetic and exposure-history diversity.

The CDR3 covers 11 residues. The sequencing sample was made of naive CD4+ T cells sorted from blood. As for subset: CD45RA+ positively selected. This TCR came from a woman in her 30s in good health. V and J are TRBV21-1 and TRBJ2-1. TRBV21-1 corresponds to a pseudogene. The CDR3 nucleotides are TGTGCCAGCACTACATACAATGAGCAGTTCTTC. It yields the protein CASTTYNEQFF.